Following are 30 T cell receptor beta chains from one sample sequenced in a study of naive and memory T cell subsets. The beta constant-region primer was an equimolar mix of two oligonucleotides covering TRBC1 and TRBC2. Four rounds of PCR amplified the ligated cDNA using nested alpha and beta constant-region primers plus SP2. TCRdb re-derived calls from the UMI-ligation and nested PCR reads in MiXCR, one entry per CDR3 protein. This table has tens of thousands of distinct CDR3 sequences, around 9% appearing once. The sample comprised naive CD8+ T cells from blood. The receptors originated from a human donor in good health.

This clonotype was seen ten or more times. The rearrangement links TRBV20-1 to TRBJ2-1, with TRBD2 identical over 13 bases. J gave up 7 bases and V 4 bases, and 10 bases lay outside the gene matches. Per germline, CDR1 DFQATT and CDR2 SNEGSKA (reference sequence). The CDR3 consists of 16 residues. DNA of the CDR3: TGCAGTGCTACAAAAAAGACTAGCGGGAGGTGGAATGAGCAGTTCTTC. This translates into CSATKKTSGRWNEQFF.

The rearrangement uses TRBV5-1 and TRBJ2-7; maybe TRBD2 (6 bases). Deletions cut 5 bases from V and 4 bases from J, with 13 bases between. The CDR3 has 13 amino acids. Looked up from germline, CDR1 is SGHRS and CDR2 is YFSETQ. The DNA of the CDR3 is TGCGCCAGCAGTATGAAGGCGGGATACGAGCAGTACTTC. It yields the protein CASSMKAGYEQYF.

The rearrangement joins TRBV12-3 or TRBV12-4 to TRBJ2-3; D could derive from TRBD1 or TRBD2 (5 bases each). The CDR3 has 14 residues. The V gene lost 3 bases and the J gene lost 3 bases, with 10 bases spanning the gap. The CDR3 DNA reads as TGTGCCAGCAGTTTCGGGACCCCTACAGATACGCAGTATTTT. It encodes CASSFGTPTDTQYF.

In this sample, this clonotype turned up many times. This chain uses TRBV7-9 with TRBJ1-5, with unresolved D. This CDR3 has 12 residues. Germline lookup yields CDR1 SEHNR and CDR2 FQNEAQ (reference sequence). V lost 5 bases to trimming and J lost 5 bases, with 7 bases between them. This CDR3 is CASSRLDQPQHF. Here the CDR3 DNA reads TGTGCCAGCAGCCGCCTCGATCAGCCCCAGCATTTT.

This clonotype was observed a handful of times. J is TRBJ2-7 and V is TRBV28, with D perhaps matching TRBD1 or TRBD2 (5 bases each). Trimming took off 1 base at V and 2 bases at J, with 9 bases between the two ends. Germline lookup yields CDR1 MDHEN and CDR2 SYDVKM. This CDR3 has 14 residues. This CDR3 is CASSLLGRTYEQYF. The CDR3 DNA reads as TGTGCCAGCAGTTTATTGGGACGGACCTACGAGCAGTACTTC.

This chain uses TRBV6-2 or TRBV6-3 with TRBJ2-1, with D maybe TRBD1 (6 bases). Germline-derived CDR1 and CDR2 are MNHEY and SVGEGT. The CDR3 is 15 residues long. V lost 6 bases and J lost 0, with 12 bases in between. CDR3: CASRGVGGSYNEQFF. CDR3 in DNA: TGTGCCAGCAGGGGGGTAGGGGGCTCCTACAATGAGCAGTTCTTC.

In this sample, this clonotype turned up many times. The chain is built from TRBV4-1 and TRBJ2-3; no firm D call. This CDR3 has 15 amino acids. V was shortened by 0 bases and J by 4 bases, with 11 bases between the two germline ends. Germline V gives CDR1 MGHRA, CDR2 YSYEKL. The chain's CDR3 is CASSQDPYTSDTQYF. The CDR3 coding sequence is TGCGCCAGCAGCCAAGATCCCTACACTTCAGATACGCAGTATTTT.

This clonotype was counted at least ten times. The chain recombines TRBV20-1 with TRBJ2-7; TRBD2 aligns across 11 bases. V trimming: 1 base; J trimming: 3 bases; junction bases outside the gene matches: 14. Germline CDR1 DFQATT, CDR2 SNEGSKA (reference sequence). The CDR3 totals 18 residues. CDR3 in amino acids: CSARALFVPGLADYEQYF. CDR3 bases: TGCAGTGCTAGAGCCCTCTTCGTACCGGGACTAGCGGACTACGAGCAGTACTTC.

This rearrangement joins TRBV4-1 to TRBJ2-3; 10 bases are shared with TRBD2. The CDR3 is made up of 16 amino acids. Germline lookup yields CDR1 MGHRA and CDR2 YSYEKL. V shed 3 bases, J shed 2 bases, and the junction held 5 bases outside the gene matches. CDR3 in amino acids: CASSQRTSGITDTQYF. DNA of the CDR3: TGCGCCAGCAGCCAGCGGACTAGCGGAATCACAGATACGCAGTATTTT.

This rearrangement joins TRBV9 to TRBJ2-1, with 10 nucleotides matching TRBD2. Unmatched junction bases numbered 8, after V lost 7 bases and J lost 7 bases. The CDR3 consists of 14 residues. The germline gives CDR1 SGDLS, CDR2 YYNGEE. CDR3 DNA: TGTGCCAGCGCCCGGGCTAGCGGGAGTAATGAGCAGTTCTTC. Amino acids: CASARASGSNEQFF.

This clonotype turned up a few times. The chain is built from TRBV3-1 and TRBJ2-5, with TRBD1 as a possible D gene (6 bases). This CDR3 contains 17 residues. The ends were cut back, 2 bases at V and 1 base at J, with 17 bases in the middle. Germline V gives CDR1 LGHDT, CDR2 YNNKEL (reference sequence). This CDR3 is CASSQNTRQVRQETQYF. In DNA, the CDR3 is TGTGCCAGCAGCCAAAATACCCGACAGGTTCGCCAAGAGACCCAGTACTTC.

This clonotype was counted many times. This sequence joins TRBV5-5 and TRBJ2-3; TRBD2 matches 7 bases. The CDR3 consists of 16 residues. Trimming at V came to 3 bases and at J to 2 bases, leaving 9 bases not matched to a gene. Germline CDR1 and CDR2: SGHKS and YYEKEE (reference sequence). CDR3 in amino acids: CASSSRGGSLTDTQYF. The CDR3 bases are TGTGCCAGCAGCTCCCGCGGCGGGAGTCTCACAGATACGCAGTATTTT.

This clonotype was observed many times. This sequence joins TRBV28 and TRBJ2-5; D is undetermined. The CDR3 runs 14 residues. Germline V gene data show CDR1 as MDHEN and CDR2 as SYDVKM. The V end lost 5 bases, the J end lost 3 bases, and 13 bases lay between the germline ends. The CDR3 DNA follows: TGTGCCAGCAGTCCAGTCGCGTTCGAAGAGACCCAGTACTTC. Translating gives CASSPVAFEETQYF.

The chain combines TRBV5-4 with TRBJ2-1; D may be TRBD2 (5 bases). Germline V CDR1 and CDR2: SGHNT, YYREEE (reference sequence). V lost 0 bases to trimming and J lost 15 bases, with 10 bases between them. The CDR3 totals 11 residues. The chain's CDR3 is CASSLDGVRFF. DNA of the CDR3: TGTGCCAGCAGCTTGGACGGGGTCAGGTTCTTC.

This clonotype was detected many times. The chain carries TRBV4-3 and TRBJ2-1; TRBD2 matches 14 bases. Germline values: CDR1 LGHNA, CDR2 YSLEER. The CDR3 consists of 15 residues. The J segment lost 8 bases and the V segment lost 3 bases, leaving 3 bases of the junction unmatched. The CDR3: CASSQGLAGVYEQFF. The DNA of the CDR3 is TGCGCCAGCAGCCAGGGACTAGCGGGAGTTTATGAGCAGTTCTTC.

This clonotype has ten or more counts. V and J are TRBV29-1 and TRBJ2-7, with TRBD1 identical over 7 bases. V shed 2 bases, J shed 1 base, and the junction held 5 bases outside the gene matches. The germline CDR1 and CDR2 sequences are SQVTM and ANQGSEA. CDR3 size: 14 residues. CDR3 sequence reads: CSVELGDSSYEQYF. CDR3 DNA: TGCAGCGTTGAATTGGGGGACAGTTCCTACGAGCAGTACTTC.

This clonotype was picked up a small number of times. This chain's CDR3 is CASSYSLDRASGTHSSYNEQFF. The CDR3 bases are TGTGCCAGCAGTTACTCCTTGGACAGAGCTAGCGGGACCCATAGCTCCTACAATGAGCAGTTCTTC. The chain has TRBV6-2 or TRBV6-3 and TRBJ2-1; 9 bases match TRBD2. The CDR3 is 22 amino acids. CDR1 MNHEY and CDR2 SVGEGT come from the germline V gene. V shed 0 bases and J 0 bases; nucleotides not matched to a gene: 18.

The chain links TRBV4-1 to TRBJ2-3; no clear D gene. Germline V gene data show CDR1 as MGHRA and CDR2 as YSYEKL. The V and J ends lost 5 bases and 3 bases respectively, with 18 bases between them. This CDR3 spans 16 amino acids. The CDR3 DNA is TGCGCCAGCAGCGAGGCAGCCGAAAGGTCTACAGATACGCAGTATTTT. This gives the protein CASSEAAERSTDTQYF.

In this sample, this clonotype turned up many times. The chain carries TRBV29-1 and TRBJ1-1, with unresolved D. This CDR3 has 15 residues. The V end lost 4 bases, the J end lost 2 bases, and 17 bases lay between the germline ends. CDR1 is SQVTM and CDR2 is ANQGSEA in the germline V gene. The CDR3 region is CSVVPTTEGNTEAFF. The DNA of the CDR3 is TGCAGCGTTGTTCCGACCACGGAGGGTAACACTGAAGCTTTCTTT.

This clonotype has a count of ten or more. The chain links TRBV20-1 to TRBJ2-7; D is perhaps TRBD1 (6 bases). The CDR3 has 15 residues. The V gene's germline CDR1 is DFQATT and CDR2 SNEGSKA (reference sequence). Trimming shortened V by 0 bases and J by 3 bases, and 15 bases separated the two germline ends. The CDR3 region is CSARDLRQGYYEQYF. The CDR3 coding sequence is TGCAGTGCTAGAGATCTACGGCAGGGGTACTACGAGCAGTACTTC.

This clonotype was detected a few times. This chain links TRBV5-4 with TRBJ2-2, with no clear D. Germline CDR1 reads SGHNT; CDR2 reads YYREEE (reference sequence). The V end lost 4 bases, the J end lost 6 bases, and 10 bases lay between the germline ends. The CDR3 consists of 13 residues. The CDR3 is CASSETWPGELFF. The CDR3 nucleotides are TGTGCCAGCAGCGAAACATGGCCCGGGGAGCTGTTTTTT. The full variable domain, in which reference TRBV5-4 and TRBJ2-2 provide the parts outside the CDR3, is ETGVTQSPTHLIKTRGQQVTLRCSSQSGHNTVSWYQQALGQGPQFIFQYYREEENGRGNFPPRFSGLQFPNYSSELNVNALELDDSALYLCASSETWPGELFFGEGSRLTVL.

A few counts support this clonotype. J is TRBJ1-2 and V is TRBV6-5; tentatively, D is TRBD1 (5 bases). The germline V gene has CDR1 MNHEY and CDR2 SVGAGI. The CDR3 runs to 13 residues. The V end was cut by 0 bases, the J end by 8 bases, with 10 bases between. In DNA, the CDR3 is TGTGCCAGCAGTTACTCTTCGGGGCAGGGCTACACCTTC. Translating it yields CASSYSSGQGYTF.

This clonotype came up a few times. The V and J genes are TRBV5-6 and TRBJ2-7, with D unresolved. CDR3 size: 12 residues. Deletions cut 0 bases from V and 6 bases from J, with 7 bases between. CDR1 and CDR2 (germline): SGHDT, YYEEEE. CDR3 sequence: CASSLGGPEQYF. CDR3 DNA: TGTGCCAGCAGCTTGGGCGGCCCCGAGCAGTACTTC. The variable domain in full, completed from reference TRBV5-6 and TRBJ2-7, reads DAGVTQSPTHLIKTRGQQVTLRCSPKSGHDTVSWYQQALGQGPQFIFQYYEEEERQRGNFPDRFSGHQFPNYSSELNVNALLLGDSALYLCASSLGGPEQYFGPGTRLTVT.

The chain links TRBV28 to TRBJ2-2; TRBD1 aligns across 11 bases. CDR3 length equals 15 residues. Germline V gives CDR1 MDHEN, CDR2 SYDVKM. With 4 bases clipped from V and 5 bases from J, the junction kept 3 bases outside the gene matches. The CDR3 nucleotides are TGTGCCAGCAGTTCCGGGACAGGGGGGACCGGGGAGCTGTTTTTT. This encodes CASSSGTGGTGELFF.

This clonotype was seen more than once but under ten times. This rearrangement joins TRBV27 to TRBJ2-1, with a possible D match to TRBD1 (5 bases). The CDR3 is made up of 13 amino acids. The germline V and J ends were trimmed by 5 bases and 4 bases, with 9 bases remaining between them. CDR1 is MNHEY, CDR2 SMNVEV, per germline (reference sequence). CDR3 DNA: TGTGCCAGCAGTATGACAGCTTACAATGAGCAGTTCTTC. Its protein is CASSMTAYNEQFF.

In its sample, this clonotype was seen many times. The J gene is TRBJ1-1, the V gene TRBV29-1, with D possibly being TRBD1 (5 bases). The length of the CDR3 is 12 residues. The V gene's germline CDR1 is SQVTM and CDR2 ANQGSEA. The V and J ends lost 6 bases and 5 bases respectively, with 13 bases between them. Here the CDR3 reads CSVRGLKTEAFF. The CDR3 nucleotides are TGCAGCGTGAGGGGCTTAAAGACTGAAGCTTTCTTT.

The rearrangement uses TRBV19 and TRBJ2-7; perhaps TRBD2 as D (6 bases). The V and J ends lost 0 bases and 2 bases respectively, with 17 bases between them. This CDR3 has 17 residues. From germline, CDR1 is LNHDA and CDR2 SQIVND (reference sequence). The CDR3 DNA follows: TGTGCCAGTAGTATAGAAGCCGCTAGCGTCTCCACCTACGAGCAGTACTTC. This encodes CASSIEAASVSTYEQYF.

This clonotype occurred a few times. This chain uses TRBV10-3 with TRBJ1-1, with no clear D. Between the trimmed V and J ends, which lost 2 bases and 10 bases, there was a span of 14 bases. CDR1 is ENHRY, CDR2 SYGVKD, per germline. CDR3 length: 13 amino acids. Here the CDR3 DNA reads TGTGCCATCAGTGAGACGCCCACCGCAGGAGCTTTCTTT. The encoded protein is CAISETPTAGAFF.

There are a few counts of this clonotype. V and J are TRBV6-6 and TRBJ2-1; D remains unclear. The germline gives CDR1 MNHNY, CDR2 SVGAGI (reference sequence). With 2 bases removed from V and 7 bases from J, the gap between germline ends came to 18 bases. The CDR3 covers 16 residues. The CDR3 coding sequence is TGTGCCAGCAGTTACCGCCCCTCCGCGATGGGAAATGAGCAGTTCTTC. It encodes CASSYRPSAMGNEQFF.

This clonotype has ten or more counts. The chain employs TRBV9 and TRBJ2-3, with TRBD2 matching 7 bases. Losses at the gene ends were 4 bases for V and 0 bases for J; bases not matched to a gene: 5. The CDR3 runs to 15 residues. Per the germline V gene, CDR1 is SGDLS and CDR2 is YYNGEE. The CDR3 sequence is CASSISGTSTDTQYF. DNA of the CDR3: TGTGCCAGCAGCATAAGCGGGACTAGCACAGATACGCAGTATTTT.